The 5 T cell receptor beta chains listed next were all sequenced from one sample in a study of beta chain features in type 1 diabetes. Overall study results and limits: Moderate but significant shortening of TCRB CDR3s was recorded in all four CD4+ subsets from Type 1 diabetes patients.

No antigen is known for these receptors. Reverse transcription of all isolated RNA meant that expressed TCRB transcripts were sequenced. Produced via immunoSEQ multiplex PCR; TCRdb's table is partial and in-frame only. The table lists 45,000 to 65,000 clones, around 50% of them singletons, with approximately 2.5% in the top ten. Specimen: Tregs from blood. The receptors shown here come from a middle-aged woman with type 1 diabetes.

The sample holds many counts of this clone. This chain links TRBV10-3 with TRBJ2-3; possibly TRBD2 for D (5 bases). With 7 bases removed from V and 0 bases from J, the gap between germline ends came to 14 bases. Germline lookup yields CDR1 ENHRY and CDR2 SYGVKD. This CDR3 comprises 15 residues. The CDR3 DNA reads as TGTGCCATCAAGGACGGGGTCACAAGCACAGATACGCAGTATTTT. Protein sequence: CAIKDGVTSTDTQYF.

The CDR3 loop reads CASTRQANTEAFF. The CDR3 DNA reads TGTGCCAGCACCCGACAGGCGAACACTGAAGCTTTCTTT. The rearrangement links TRBV7-2 to TRBJ1-1, with D perhaps matching TRBD1 (6 bases). Trimming took 7 bases from V and 1 from J, leaving 10 bases between them. This CDR3 is built from 13 residues. The germline gives CDR1 SGHTA, CDR2 FQGNSA.

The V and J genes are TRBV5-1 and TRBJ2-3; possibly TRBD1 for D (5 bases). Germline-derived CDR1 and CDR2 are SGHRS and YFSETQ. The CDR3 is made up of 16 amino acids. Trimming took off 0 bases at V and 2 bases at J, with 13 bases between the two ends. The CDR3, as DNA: TGCGCCAGCAGCTTGGCCTTCCAGGGTGTCACAGATACGCAGTATTTT. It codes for CASSLAFQGVTDTQYF.

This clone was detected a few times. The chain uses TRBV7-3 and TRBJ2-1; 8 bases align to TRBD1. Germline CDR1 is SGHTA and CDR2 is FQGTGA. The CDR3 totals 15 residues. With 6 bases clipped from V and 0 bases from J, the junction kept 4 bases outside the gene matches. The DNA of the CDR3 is TGTGCCAGCAGGTCAGGACAGGGCTCCTACAATGAGCAGTTCTTC. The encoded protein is CASRSGQGSYNEQFF.

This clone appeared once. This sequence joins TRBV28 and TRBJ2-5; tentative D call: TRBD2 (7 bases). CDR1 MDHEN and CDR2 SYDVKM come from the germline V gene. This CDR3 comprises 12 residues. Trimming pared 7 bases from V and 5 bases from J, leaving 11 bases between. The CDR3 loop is CASTRGRETQYF. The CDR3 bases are TGTGCCAGCACGCGGGGGCGGGAGACCCAGTACTTC.